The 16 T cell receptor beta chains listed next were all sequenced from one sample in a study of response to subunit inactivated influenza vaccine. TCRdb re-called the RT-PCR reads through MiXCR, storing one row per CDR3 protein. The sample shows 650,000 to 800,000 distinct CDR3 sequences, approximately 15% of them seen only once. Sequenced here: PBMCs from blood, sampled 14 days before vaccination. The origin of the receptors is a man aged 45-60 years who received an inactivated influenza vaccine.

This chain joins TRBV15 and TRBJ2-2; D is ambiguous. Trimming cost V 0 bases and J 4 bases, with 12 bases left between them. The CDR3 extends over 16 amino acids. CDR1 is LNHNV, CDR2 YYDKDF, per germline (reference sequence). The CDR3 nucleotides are TGTGCCACCAGCAGAGAACCGGGTTTGGGCACCGGGGAGCTGTTTTTT. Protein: CATSREPGLGTGELFF.

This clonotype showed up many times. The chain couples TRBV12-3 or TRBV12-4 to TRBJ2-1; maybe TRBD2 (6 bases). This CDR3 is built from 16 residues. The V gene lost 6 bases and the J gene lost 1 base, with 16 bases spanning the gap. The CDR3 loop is CASRRDFSLSYNEQFF. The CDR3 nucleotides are TGTGCCAGCAGAAGGGACTTTTCGTTATCCTACAATGAGCAGTTCTTC.

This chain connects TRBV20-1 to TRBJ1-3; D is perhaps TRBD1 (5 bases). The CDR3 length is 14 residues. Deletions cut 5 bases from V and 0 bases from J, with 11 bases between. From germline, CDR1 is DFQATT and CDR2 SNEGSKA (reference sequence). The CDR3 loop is CSAAQGNSGNTIYF. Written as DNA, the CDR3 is TGCAGTGCTGCCCAGGGAAACTCTGGAAACACCATATATTTT.

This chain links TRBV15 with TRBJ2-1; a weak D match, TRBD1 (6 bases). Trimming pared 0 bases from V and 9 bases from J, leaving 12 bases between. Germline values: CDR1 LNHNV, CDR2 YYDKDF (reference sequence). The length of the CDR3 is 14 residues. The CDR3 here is CATSRDQGPGEQFF. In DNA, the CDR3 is TGTGCCACCAGCAGAGATCAGGGGCCGGGTGAGCAGTTCTTC. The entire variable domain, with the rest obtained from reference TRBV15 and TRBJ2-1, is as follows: DAMVIQNPRYQVTQFGKPVTLSCSQTLNHNVMYWYQQKSSQAPKLLFHYYDKDFNNEADTPDNFQSRRPNTSFCFLDIRSPGLGDTAMYLCATSRDQGPGEQFFGPGTRLTVL.

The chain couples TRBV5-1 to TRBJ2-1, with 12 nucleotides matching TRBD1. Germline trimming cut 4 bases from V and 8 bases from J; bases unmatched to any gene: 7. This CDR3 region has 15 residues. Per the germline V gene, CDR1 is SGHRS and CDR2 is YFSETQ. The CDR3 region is CASSVGTGGRHEQFF. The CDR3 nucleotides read TGCGCCAGCAGCGTGGGGACAGGGGGCCGGCATGAGCAGTTCTTC.

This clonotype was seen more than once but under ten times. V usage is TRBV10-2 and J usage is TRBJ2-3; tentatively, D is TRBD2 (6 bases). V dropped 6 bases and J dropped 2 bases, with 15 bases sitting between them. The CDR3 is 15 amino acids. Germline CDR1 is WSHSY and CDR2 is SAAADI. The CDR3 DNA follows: TGCGCCAGCAGGCTCCCTCGGGGGACCACAGATACGCAGTATTTT. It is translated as CASRLPRGTTDTQYF.

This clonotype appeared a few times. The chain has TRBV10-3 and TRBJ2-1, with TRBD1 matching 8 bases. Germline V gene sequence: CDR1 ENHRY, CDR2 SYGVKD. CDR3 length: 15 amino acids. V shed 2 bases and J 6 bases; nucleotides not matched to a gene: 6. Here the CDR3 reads CAISEGQGAVNEQFF. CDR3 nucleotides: TGTGCCATCAGTGAGGGTCAGGGGGCGGTCAATGAGCAGTTCTTC.

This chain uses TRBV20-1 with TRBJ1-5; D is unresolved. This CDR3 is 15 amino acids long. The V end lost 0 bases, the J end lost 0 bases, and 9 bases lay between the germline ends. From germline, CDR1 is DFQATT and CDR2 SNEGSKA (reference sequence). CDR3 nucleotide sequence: TGCAGTGCTAGAGAAGTAGGGTATAGCAATCAGCCCCAGCATTTT. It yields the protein CSAREVGYSNQPQHF.

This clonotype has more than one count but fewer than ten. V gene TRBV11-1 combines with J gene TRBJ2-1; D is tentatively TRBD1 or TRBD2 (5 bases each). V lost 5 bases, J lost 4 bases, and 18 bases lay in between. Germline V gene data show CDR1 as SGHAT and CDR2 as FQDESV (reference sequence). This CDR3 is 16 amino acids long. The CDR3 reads CASSTPGRGLYNEQFF. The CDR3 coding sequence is TGTGCCAGCAGCACACCGGGACGGGGTTTATACAATGAGCAGTTCTTC.

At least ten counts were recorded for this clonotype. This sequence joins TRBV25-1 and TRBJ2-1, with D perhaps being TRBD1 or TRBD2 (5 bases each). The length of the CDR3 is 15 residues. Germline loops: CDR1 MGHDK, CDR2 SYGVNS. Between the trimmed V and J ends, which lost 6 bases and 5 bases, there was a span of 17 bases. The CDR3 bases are TGTGCCAGCAGACAAACCGGGACCATAAACAATGAGCAGTTCTTC. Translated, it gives CASRQTGTINNEQFF.

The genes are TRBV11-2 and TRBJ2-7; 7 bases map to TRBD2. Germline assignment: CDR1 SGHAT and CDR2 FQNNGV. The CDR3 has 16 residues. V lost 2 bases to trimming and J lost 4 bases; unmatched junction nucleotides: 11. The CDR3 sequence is CASSLPLGGRWYEQYF. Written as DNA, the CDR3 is TGTGCCAGCAGCTTACCCCTGGGCGGGAGATGGTACGAGCAGTACTTC.

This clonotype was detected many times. The CDR3 is CASSQGGRGAFF. The CDR3 nucleotides read TGTGCCAGCAGCCAAGGGGGACGAGGAGCTTTCTTT. The rearrangement links TRBV3-1 to TRBJ1-1; D might be TRBD1 (5 bases). Germline V gene data show CDR1 as LGHDT and CDR2 as YNNKEL (reference sequence). V shed 1 base and J shed 10 bases, with 10 bases lying between them. The CDR3 is made up of 12 amino acids. Combining the CDR3 with reference TRBV3-1 and TRBJ1-1 gives the whole variable domain DTAVSQTPKYLVTQMGNDKSIKCEQNLGHDTMYWYKQDSKKFLKIMFSYNNKELIINETVPNRFSPKSPDKAHLNLHINSLELGDSAVYFCASSQGGRGAFFGQGTRLTVV.

CDR3 protein: CSARDLRTDSSGELFF. For the CDR3, the DNA is TGCAGTGCTAGAGATCTTCGGACAGACAGTTCCGGGGAGCTGTTTTTT. J is TRBJ2-2 and V is TRBV20-1; the D gene is possibly TRBD1 (6 bases). The V gene's germline CDR1 is DFQATT and CDR2 SNEGSKA (reference sequence). Trimming took 0 bases from V and 6 from J, leaving 17 bases between them. This CDR3 is 16 amino acids long.

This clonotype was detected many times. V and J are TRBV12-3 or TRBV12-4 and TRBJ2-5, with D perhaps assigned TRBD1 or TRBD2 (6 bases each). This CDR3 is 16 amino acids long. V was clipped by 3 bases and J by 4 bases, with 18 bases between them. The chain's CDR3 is CASSFSLRGRAETQYF. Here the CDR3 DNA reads TGTGCCAGCAGTTTTTCGTTACGGGGGCGGGCAGAGACCCAGTACTTC.

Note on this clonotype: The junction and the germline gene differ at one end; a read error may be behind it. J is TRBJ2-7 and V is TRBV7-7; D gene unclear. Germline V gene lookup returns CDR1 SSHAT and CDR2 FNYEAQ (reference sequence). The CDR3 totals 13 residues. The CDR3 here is CASSLYTETEQYF. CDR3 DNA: TGTGCTAGCAGCTTATACACAGAAACCGAGCAGTACTTC.

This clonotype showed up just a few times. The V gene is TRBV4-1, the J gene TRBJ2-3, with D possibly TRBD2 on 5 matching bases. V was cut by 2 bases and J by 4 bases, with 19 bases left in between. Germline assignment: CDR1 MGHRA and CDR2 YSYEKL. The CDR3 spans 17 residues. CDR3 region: CASSQTPAVSEADTQYF. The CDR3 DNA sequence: TGCGCCAGCAGCCAAACCCCGGCAGTCTCGGAGGCAGATACGCAGTATTTT.